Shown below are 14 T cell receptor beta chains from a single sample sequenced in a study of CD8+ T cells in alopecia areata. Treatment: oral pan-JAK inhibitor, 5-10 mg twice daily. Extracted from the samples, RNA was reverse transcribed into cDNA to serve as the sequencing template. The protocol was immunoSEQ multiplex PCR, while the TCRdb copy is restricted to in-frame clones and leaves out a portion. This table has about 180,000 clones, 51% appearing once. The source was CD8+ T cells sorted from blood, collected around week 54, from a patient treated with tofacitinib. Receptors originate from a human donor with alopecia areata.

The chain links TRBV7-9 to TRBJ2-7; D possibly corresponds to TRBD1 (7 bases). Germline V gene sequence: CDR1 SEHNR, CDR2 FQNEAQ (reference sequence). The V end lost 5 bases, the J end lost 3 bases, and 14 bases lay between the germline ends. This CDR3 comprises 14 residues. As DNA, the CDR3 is TGTGCCAGCAGCCCACCAGGGGGAGGCTACGAGCAGTACTTC. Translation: CASSPPGGGYEQYF. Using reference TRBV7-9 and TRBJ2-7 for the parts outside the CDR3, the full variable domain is DTGVSQNPRHKITKRGQNVTFRCDPISEHNRLYWYRQTLGQGPEFLTYFQNEAQLEKSRLLSDRFSAERPKGSFSTLEIQRTEQGDSAMYLCASSPPGGGYEQYFGPGTRLTVT.

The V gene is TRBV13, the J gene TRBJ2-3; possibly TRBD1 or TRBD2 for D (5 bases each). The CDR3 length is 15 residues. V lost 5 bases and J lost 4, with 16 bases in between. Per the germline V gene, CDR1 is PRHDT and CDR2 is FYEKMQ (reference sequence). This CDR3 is CASSTHPGASDTQYF. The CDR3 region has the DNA TGTGCCAGCAGCACCCACCCCGGGGCGTCAGATACGCAGTATTTT.

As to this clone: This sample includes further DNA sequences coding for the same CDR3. CDR3 bases: TGTGCCTGGGTAACTGGGCAGGCTGGCAATGAGCAGTTCTTC. This sequence encodes CAWVTGQAGNEQFF. The chain couples TRBV30 to TRBJ2-1; D gene uncertain. V lost 5 bases and J lost 6, with 17 bases in between. This CDR3 is built from 14 residues. Looked up from germline, CDR1 is GTSNPN and CDR2 is SVGIG (reference sequence).

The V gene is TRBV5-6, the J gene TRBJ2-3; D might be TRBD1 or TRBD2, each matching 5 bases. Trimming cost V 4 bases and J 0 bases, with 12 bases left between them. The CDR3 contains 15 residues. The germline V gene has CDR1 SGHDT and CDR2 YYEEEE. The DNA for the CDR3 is TGTGCCAGCAGCGGAGGACCAGGGAGCACAGATACGCAGTATTTT. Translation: CASSGGPGSTDTQYF. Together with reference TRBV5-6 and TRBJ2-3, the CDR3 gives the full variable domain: DAGVTQSPTHLIKTRGQQVTLRCSPKSGHDTVSWYQQALGQGPQFIFQYYEEEERQRGNFPDRFSGHQFPNYSSELNVNALLLGDSALYLCASSGGPGSTDTQYFGPGTRLTVL.

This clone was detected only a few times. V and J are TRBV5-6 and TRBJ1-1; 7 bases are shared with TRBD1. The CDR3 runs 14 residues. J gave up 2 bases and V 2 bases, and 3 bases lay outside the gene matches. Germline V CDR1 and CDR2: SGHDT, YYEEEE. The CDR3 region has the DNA TGTGCCAGCAGCTTAGGGGACAGCAACACTGAAGCTTTCTTT. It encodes CASSLGDSNTEAFF.

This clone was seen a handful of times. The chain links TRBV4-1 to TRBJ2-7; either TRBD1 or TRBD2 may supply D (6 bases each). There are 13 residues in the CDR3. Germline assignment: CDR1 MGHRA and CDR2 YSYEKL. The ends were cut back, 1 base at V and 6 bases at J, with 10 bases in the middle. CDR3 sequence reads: CASSQVKGGEQYF. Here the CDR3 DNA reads TGCGCCAGCAGCCAAGTTAAGGGGGGCGAGCAGTACTTC.

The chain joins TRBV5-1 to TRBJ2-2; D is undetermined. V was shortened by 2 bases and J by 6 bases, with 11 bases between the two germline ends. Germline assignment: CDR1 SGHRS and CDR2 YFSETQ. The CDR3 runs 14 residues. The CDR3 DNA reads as TGCGCCAGCAGCTTTAGTCCCGAAGCCGGGGAGCTGTTTTTT. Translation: CASSFSPEAGELFF.

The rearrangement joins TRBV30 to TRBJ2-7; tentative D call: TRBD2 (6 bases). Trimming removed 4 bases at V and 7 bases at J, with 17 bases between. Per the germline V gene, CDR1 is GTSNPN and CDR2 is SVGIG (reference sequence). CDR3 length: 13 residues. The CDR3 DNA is TGTGCCTGGACGGTGGGAGGTCTGGGGGAGCAGTACTTC. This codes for CAWTVGGLGEQYF.

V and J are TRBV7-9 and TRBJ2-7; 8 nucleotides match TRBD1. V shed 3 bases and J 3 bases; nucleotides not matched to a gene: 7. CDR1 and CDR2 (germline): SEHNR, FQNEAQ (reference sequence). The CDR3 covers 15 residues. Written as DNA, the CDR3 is TGTGCCAGCAGCTTCCGCAGGGGGCATGGCTACGAGCAGTACTTC. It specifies CASSFRRGHGYEQYF.

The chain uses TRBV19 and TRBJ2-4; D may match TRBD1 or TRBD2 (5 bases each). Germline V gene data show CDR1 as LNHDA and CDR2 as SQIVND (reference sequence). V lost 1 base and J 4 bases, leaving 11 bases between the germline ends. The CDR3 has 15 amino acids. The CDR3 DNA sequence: TGTGCCAGTAGTATAGCAGGGTGGGGGAAAAACATTCAGTACTTC. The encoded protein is CASSIAGWGKNIQYF.

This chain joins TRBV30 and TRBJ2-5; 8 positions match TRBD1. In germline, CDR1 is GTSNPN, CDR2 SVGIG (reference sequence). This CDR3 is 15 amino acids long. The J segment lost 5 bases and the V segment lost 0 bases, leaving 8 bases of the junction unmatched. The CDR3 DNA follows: TGTGCCTGGAGTGTACTAGGACAGGGAGAGGAGACCCAGTACTTC. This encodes CAWSVLGQGEETQYF.

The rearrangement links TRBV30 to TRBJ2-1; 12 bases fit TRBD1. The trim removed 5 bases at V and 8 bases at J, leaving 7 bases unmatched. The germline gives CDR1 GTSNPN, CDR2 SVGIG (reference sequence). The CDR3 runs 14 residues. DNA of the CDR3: TGTGCCTGGGCCGGGACAGGGGGCTTAGATGAGCAGTTCTTC. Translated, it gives CAWAGTGGLDEQFF.

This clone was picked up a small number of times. The CDR3 DNA sequence: TGTGCCAGCAGCTCACACTCGGGACTAGCAAGTTATGAGCAGTTCTTC. This translates into CASSSHSGLASYEQFF. The V gene is TRBV7-2, the J gene TRBJ2-1, with TRBD2 matching 9 bases. CDR3 length: 16 residues. Trimming cost V 4 bases and J 8 bases; bases outside gene matches: 12. In germline, CDR1 is SGHTA, CDR2 FQGNSA.

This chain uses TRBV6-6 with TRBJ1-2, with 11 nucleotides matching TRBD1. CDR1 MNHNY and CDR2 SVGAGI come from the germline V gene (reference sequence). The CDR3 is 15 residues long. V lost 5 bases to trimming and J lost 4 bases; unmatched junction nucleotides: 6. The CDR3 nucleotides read TGTGCCAGCAGTCGAGGACAGGGGGCGGTCTATGGCTACACCTTC. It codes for CASSRGQGAVYGYTF.